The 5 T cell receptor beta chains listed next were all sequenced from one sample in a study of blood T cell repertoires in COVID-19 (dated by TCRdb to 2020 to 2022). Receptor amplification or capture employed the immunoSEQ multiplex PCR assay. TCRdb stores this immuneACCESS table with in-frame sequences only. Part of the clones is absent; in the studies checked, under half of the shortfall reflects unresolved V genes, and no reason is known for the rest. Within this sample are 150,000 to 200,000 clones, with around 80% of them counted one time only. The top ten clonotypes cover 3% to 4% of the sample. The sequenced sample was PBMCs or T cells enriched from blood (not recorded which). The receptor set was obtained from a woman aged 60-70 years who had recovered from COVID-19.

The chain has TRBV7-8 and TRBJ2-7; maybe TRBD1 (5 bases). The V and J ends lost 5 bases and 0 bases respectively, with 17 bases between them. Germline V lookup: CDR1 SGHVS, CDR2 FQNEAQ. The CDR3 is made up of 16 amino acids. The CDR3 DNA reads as TGTGCCAGCAGCCCGTCGCAGGGTCGTCACTCCTACGAGCAGTACTTC. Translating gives CASSPSQGRHSYEQYF.

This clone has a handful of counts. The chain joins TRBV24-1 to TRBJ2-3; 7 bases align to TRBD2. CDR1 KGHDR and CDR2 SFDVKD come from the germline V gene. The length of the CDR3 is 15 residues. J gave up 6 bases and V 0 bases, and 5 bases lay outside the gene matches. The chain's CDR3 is CATSDLTGRLDTQYF. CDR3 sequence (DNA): TGTGCCACCAGTGATTTGACCGGGAGGCTTGATACGCAGTATTTT.

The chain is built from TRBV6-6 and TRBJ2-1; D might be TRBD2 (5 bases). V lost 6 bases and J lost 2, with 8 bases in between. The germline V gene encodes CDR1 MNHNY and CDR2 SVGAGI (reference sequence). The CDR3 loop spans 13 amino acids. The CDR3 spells CASSEGAYNEQFF. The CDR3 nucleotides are TGTGCCAGCAGCGAGGGAGCCTACAATGAGCAGTTCTTC.

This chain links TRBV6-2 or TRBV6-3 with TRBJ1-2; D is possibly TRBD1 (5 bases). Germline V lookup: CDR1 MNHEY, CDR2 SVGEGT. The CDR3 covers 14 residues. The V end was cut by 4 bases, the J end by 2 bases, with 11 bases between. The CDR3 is CASSSPQVNYGYTF. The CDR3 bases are TGTGCCAGCAGTTCTCCACAGGTCAACTATGGCTACACCTTC.

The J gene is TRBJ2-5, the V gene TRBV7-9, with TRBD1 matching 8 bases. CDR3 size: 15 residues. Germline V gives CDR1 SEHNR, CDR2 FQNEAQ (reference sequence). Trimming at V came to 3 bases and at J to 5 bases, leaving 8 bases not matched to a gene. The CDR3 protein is CASSLLTGVTETQYF. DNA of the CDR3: TGTGCCAGCAGCTTGCTGACAGGGGTCACGGAGACCCAGTACTTC.